This note documents a single T cell receptor (beta chain) sequence. Its antigen is still unknown. These data belong to a study of cytomegalovirus exposure and HLA in healthy donors. Whole-study context: Earlier, approximately 190 million T cells were analyzed, and fewer than 120 million unique TCR beta sequences were found among them.

The study, taken as a whole, reports: In vitro data verified a few CMV-associated chains as specific for CMV antigens. Across HLA loci, a later analysis found differing TCR association rates, with DRB1 most and HLA-C fewest.

The ends were cut back, 0 bases at V and 6 bases at J, with 13 bases in the middle. Germline V gives CDR1 SGDLS, CDR2 YYNGEE. This CDR3 spans 16 amino acids. Vbeta (60) and Jbeta (13) primers were used in the PCR. This table comes from immunoSEQ multiplex PCR, and its TCRdb copy is limited to in-frame clones, with some not included. The sample shows 200,000 to 250,000 clones, 80% to 90% of them seen only once. The rearrangement links TRBV9 to TRBJ1-6; TRBD1 is a possible D gene (6 bases). This receptor was obtained from a man aged 25 to 40 in good health and CMV-seronegative. The sequenced sample was PBMCs. The CDR3 region is CASSVGSRQVNSPLHF. The CDR3, as DNA: TGTGCCAGCAGCGTAGGGAGTCGACAGGTTAATTCACCCCTCCACTTT.